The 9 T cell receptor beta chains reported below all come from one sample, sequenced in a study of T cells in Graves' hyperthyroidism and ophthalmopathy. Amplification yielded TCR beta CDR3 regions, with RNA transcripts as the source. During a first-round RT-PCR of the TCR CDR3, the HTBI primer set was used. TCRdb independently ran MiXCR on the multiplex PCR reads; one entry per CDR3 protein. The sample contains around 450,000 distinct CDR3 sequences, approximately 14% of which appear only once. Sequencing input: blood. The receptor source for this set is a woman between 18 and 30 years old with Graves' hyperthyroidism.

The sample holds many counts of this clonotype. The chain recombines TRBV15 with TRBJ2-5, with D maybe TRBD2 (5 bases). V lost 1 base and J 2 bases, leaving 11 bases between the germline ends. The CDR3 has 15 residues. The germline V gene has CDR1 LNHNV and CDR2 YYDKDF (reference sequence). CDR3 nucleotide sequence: TGTGCCACCAGCAGAGTAGGAGGAGGTCAAGAGACCCAGTACTTC. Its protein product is CATSRVGGGQETQYF.

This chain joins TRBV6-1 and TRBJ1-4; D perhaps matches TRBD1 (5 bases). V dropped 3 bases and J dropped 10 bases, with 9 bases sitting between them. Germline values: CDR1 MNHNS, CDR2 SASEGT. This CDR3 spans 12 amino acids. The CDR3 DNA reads TGTGCCAGCAGTGAGGGGGTAATAAAACTGTTTTTT. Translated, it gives CASSEGVIKLFF.

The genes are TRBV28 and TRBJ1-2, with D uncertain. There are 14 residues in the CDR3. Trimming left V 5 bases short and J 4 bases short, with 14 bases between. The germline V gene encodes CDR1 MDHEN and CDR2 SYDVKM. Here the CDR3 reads CASSPMSAGYGYTF. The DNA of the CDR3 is TGTGCCAGCAGTCCCATGTCGGCTGGCTATGGCTACACCTTC.

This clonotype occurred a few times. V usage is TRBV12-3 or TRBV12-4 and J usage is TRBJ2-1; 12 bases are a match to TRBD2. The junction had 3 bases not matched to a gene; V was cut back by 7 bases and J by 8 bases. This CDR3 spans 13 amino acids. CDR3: CASTSGRAHEQFF. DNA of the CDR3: TGTGCCAGCACTAGCGGGAGGGCCCATGAGCAGTTCTTC.

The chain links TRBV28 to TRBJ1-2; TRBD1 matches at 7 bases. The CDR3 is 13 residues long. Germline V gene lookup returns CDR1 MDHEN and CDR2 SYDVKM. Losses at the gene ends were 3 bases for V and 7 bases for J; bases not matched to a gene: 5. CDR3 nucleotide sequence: TGTGCCAGCAGTTTCAGACAGGGCTTTGGCTACACCTTC. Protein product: CASSFRQGFGYTF.

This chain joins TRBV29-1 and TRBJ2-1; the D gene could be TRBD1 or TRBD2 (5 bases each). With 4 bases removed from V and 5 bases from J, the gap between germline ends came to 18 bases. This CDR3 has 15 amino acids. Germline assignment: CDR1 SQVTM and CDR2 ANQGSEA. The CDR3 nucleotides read TGCAGCGTTGGGGGTCCGGGGCGGAGTAACAATGAGCAGTTCTTC. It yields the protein CSVGGPGRSNNEQFF.

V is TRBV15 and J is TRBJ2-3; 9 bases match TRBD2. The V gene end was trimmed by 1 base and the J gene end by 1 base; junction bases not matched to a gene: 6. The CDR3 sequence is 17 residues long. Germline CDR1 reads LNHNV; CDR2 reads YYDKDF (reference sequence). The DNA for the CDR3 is TGTGCCACCAGCAGAGTCCGAGCGGGAGGTCGCACAGATACGCAGTATTTT. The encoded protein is CATSRVRAGGRTDTQYF.

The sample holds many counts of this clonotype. CDR3 protein: CASSSSGNQPQHF. CDR3 DNA: TGTGCCAGCAGTTCCTCGGGGAATCAGCCCCAGCATTTT. The chain carries TRBV12-3 or TRBV12-4 and TRBJ1-5; D gene uncertain. The CDR3 sequence is 13 residues long. Trimming took 4 bases from V and 4 from J, leaving 8 bases between them.

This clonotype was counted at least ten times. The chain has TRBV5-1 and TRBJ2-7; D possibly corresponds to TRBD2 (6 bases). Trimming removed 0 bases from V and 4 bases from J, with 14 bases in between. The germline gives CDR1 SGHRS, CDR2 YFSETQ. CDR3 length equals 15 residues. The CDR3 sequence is CASSLDGLRRYEQYF. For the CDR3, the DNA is TGCGCCAGCAGCTTGGATGGACTACGGCGATACGAGCAGTACTTC.